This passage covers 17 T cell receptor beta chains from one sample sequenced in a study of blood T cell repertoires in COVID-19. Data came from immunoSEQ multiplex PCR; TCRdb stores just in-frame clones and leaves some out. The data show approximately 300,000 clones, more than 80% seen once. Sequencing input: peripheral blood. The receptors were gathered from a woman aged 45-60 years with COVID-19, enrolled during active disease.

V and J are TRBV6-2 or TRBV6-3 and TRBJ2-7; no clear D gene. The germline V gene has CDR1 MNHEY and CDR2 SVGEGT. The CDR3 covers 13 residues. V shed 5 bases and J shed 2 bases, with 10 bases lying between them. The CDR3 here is CASSTRPTYEQYF. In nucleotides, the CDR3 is TGTGCCAGCAGTACCCGTCCTACCTACGAGCAGTACTTC.

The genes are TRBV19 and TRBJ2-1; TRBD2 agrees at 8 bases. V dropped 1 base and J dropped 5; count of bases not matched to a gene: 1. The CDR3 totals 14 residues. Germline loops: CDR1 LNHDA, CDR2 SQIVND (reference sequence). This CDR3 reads CASSIGLANNEQFF. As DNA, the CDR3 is TGTGCCAGTAGTATAGGACTAGCGAACAATGAGCAGTTCTTC.

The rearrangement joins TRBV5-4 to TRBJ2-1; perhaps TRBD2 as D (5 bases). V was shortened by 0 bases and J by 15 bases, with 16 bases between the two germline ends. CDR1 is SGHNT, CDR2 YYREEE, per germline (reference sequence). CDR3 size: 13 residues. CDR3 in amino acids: CASSLDPLRGWFF. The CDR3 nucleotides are TGTGCCAGCAGCTTGGATCCCTTACGGGGATGGTTCTTC.

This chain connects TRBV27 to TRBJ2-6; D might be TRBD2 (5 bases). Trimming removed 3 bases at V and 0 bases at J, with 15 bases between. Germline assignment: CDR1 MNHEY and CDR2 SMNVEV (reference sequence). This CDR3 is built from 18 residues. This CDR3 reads CASSFVPAGYSGANVLTF. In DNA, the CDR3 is TGTGCCAGCAGTTTTGTCCCCGCGGGTTACTCTGGGGCCAACGTCCTGACTTTC.

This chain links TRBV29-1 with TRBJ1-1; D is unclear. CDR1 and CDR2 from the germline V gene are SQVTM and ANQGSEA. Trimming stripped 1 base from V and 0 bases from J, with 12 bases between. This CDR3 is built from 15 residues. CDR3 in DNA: TGCAGCGTTGAAGCGACCGGGTCCGTGAACACTGAAGCTTTCTTT. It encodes CSVEATGSVNTEAFF.

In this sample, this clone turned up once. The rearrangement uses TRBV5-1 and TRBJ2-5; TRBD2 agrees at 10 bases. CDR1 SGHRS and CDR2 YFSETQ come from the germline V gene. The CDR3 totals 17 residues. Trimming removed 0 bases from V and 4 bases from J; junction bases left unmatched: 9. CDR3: CASSLGIAGGYRETQYF. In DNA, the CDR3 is TGCGCCAGCAGCTTGGGTATAGCGGGAGGATATAGAGAGACCCAGTACTTC.

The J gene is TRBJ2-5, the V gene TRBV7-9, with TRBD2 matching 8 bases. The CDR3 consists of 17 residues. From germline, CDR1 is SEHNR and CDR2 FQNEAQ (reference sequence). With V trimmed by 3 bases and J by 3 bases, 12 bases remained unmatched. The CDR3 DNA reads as TGTGCCAGCAGCTTTCACACTGGCGGGAGGTGGGAAGAGACCCAGTACTTC. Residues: CASSFHTGGRWEETQYF. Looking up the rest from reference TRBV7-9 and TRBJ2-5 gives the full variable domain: DTGVSQNPRHKITKRGQNVTFRCDPISEHNRLYWYRQTLGQGPEFLTYFQNEAQLEKSRLLSDRFSAERPKGSFSTLEIQRTEQGDSAMYLCASSFHTGGRWEETQYFGPGTRLLVL.

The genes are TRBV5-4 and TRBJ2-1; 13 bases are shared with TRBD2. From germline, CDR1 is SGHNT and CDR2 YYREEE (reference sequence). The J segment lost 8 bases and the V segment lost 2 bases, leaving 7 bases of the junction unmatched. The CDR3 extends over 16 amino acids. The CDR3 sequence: CASSFRTSGRIDEQFF. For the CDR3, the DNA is TGTGCCAGCAGCTTTAGGACTAGCGGGAGAATCGATGAGCAGTTCTTC.

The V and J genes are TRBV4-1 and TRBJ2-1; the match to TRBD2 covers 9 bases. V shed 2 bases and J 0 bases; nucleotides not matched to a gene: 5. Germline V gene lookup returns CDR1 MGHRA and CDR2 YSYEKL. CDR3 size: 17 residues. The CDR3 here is CASSQNPSGTSYNEQFF. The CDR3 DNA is TGCGCCAGCAGCCAAAACCCTAGCGGGACCTCCTACAATGAGCAGTTCTTC.

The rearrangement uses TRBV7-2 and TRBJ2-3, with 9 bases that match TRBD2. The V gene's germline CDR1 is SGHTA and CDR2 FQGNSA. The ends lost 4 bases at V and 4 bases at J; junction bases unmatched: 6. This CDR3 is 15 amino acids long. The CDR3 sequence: CASSYSGSGADTQYF. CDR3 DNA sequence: TGTGCCAGCAGCTATAGCGGGAGTGGGGCAGATACGCAGTATTTT.

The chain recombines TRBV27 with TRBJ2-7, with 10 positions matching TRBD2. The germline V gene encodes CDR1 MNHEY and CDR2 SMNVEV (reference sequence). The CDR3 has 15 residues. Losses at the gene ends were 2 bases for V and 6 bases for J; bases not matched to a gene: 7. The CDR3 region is CASSLREREGGEQYF. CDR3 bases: TGTGCCAGCAGTTTAAGGGAGCGGGAGGGAGGCGAGCAGTACTTC.

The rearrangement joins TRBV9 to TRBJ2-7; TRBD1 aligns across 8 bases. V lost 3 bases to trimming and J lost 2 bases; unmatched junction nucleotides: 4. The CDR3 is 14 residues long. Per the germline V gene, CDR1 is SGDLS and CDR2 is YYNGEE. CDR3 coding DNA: TGTGCCAGCAGCGCAGCACAGGGGGCCTACGAGCAGTACTTC. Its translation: CASSAAQGAYEQYF. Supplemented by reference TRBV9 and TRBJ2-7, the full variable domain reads DSGVTQTPKHLITATGQRVTLRCSPRSGDLSVYWYQQSLDQGLQFLIQYYNGEERAKGNILERFSAQQFPDLHSELNLSSLELGDSALYFCASSAAQGAYEQYFGPGTRLTVT.

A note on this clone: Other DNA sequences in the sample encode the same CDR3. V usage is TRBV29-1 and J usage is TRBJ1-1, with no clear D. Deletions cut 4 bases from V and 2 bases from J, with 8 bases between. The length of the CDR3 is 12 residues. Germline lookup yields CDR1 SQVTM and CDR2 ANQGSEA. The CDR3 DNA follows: TGCAGCGTTGGTGCAGGAAACACTGAAGCTTTCTTT. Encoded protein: CSVGAGNTEAFF.

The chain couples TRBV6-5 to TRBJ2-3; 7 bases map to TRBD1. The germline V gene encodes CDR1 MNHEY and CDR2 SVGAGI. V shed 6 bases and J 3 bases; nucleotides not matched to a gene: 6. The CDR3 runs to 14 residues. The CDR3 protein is CASSVGQHTDTQYF. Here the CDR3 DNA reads TGTGCCAGCAGCGTGGGACAGCATACAGATACGCAGTATTTT.

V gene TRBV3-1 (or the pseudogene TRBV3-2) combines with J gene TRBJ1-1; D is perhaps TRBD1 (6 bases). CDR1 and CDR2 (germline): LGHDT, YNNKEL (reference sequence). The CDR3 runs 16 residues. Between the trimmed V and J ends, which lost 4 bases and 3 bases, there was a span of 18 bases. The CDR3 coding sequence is TGTGCCAGCAGCCGAACGGGGGGGGGCGCTTACACTGAAGCTTTCTTT. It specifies CASSRTGGGAYTEAFF.

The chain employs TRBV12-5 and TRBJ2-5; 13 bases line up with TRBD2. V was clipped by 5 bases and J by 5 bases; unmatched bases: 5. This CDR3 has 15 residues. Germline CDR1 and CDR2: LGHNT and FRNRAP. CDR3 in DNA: TGTGCTAGTGGTAGGACTAGCGGGAGTCGGGAGACCCAGTACTTC. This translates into CASGRTSGSRETQYF.

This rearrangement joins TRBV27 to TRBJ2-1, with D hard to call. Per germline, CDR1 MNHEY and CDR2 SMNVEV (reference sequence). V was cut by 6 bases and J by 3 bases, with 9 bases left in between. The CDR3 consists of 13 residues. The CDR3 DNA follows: TGTGCCAGCAGCCCATCTAACTACAATGAGCAGTTCTTC. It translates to CASSPSNYNEQFF.